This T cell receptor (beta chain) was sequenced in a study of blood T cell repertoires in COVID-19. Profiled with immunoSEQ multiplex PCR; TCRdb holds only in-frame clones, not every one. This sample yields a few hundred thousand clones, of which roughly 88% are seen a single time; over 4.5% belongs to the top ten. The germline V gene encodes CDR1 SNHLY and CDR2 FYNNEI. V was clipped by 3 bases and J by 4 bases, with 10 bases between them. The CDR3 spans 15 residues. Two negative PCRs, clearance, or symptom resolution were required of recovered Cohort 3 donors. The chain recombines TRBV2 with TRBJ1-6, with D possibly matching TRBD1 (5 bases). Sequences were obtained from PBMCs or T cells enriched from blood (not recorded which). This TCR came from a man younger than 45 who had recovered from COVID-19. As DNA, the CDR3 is TGTGCCAGCAGTGAGGATCGGACATATAATTCACCCCTCCACTTT. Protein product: CASSEDRTYNSPLHF.